Reported below is one T cell receptor beta chain. Its antigen remains unknown. The gene names here belong to mouse. The read falls 4 residues short of the CDR3 end, and the missing part is taken from the germline J gene. The entry originates in a study of CD8+ T cells in alopecia areata. Study as a whole: Each recipient was an approximately 6-10-week-old female C3H/HeJ mouse given skin from an approximately 6-12-month-old C3H/HeJ donor with spontaneous alopecia.

Extracted RNA was reverse transcribed into cDNA, the sequencing template. Method: immunoSEQ multiplex PCR; TCRdb's copy keeps in-frame clones and lacks some. The repertoire consists of some 120,000 clones, none detected only once. There are 17 residues in the CDR3. CDR1 is MNHDT, CDR2 YYDKIL, per germline. V trimming: 0 bases; J trimming: 0 bases; junction bases outside the gene matches: 6. Findings and limits, study-wide: Higher clonality and more expanded CD8+ clones appeared in lesional than normal scalp.

The chain is built from TRBV17 and TRBJ2-4, with 7 bases aligning to TRBD2. Sequencing used lesional skin. The TCR originated in a C3H/HeJ mouse with alopecia areata. Mice of this strain are of MHC haplotype H2-k. The sequenced CDR3 bases are TGTGCTAGCAGTAGAGATCCTGGGGGACCTAGTCAAAAC. Amino acid sequence: CASSRDPGGPSQN. The full CDR3 is CASSRDPGGPSQNTLYF.